This T cell receptor beta chain was retrieved from a study of T cell changes during pregnancy in multiple sclerosis. The germline V gene has CDR1 SGHRS and CDR2 YFSETQ. J gave up 0 bases and V 0 bases, and 2 bases lay outside the gene matches. The CDR3 sequence is 16 residues long. The data were produced by immunoSEQ multiplex PCR, yet TCRdb's version contains in-frame clones alone and is incomplete. The repertoire holds 39,000 or so clones, with 80% to 95% as singletons. Comments on this clone: Other DNA sequences within the sample encode an identical CDR3.

The clonotype was recovered from a female donor with multiple sclerosis, enrolled in a pregnancy study. Material: CD8+ T cells from peripheral blood mononuclear cells, obtained in the first trimester of pregnancy. The chain has TRBV5-1 and TRBJ2-1, with TRBD2 matching over 8 bases. The CDR3 bases are TGCGCCAGCAGCTTGGTCAGCGGGAGCTCCTACAATGAGCAGTTCTTC. Amino acids: CASSLVSGSSYNEQFF.